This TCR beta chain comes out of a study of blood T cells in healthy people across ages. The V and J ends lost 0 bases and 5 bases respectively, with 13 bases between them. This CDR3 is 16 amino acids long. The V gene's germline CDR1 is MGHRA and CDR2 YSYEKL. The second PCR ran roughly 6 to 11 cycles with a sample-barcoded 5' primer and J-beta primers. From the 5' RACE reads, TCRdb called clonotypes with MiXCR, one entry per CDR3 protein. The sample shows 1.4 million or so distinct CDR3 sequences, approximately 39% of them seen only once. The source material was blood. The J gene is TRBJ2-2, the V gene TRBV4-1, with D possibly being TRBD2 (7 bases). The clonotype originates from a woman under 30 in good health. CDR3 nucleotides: TGCGCCAGCAGCCAAGATTCGGGGGGCACGACCGGGGAGCTGTTTTTT. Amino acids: CASSQDSGGTTGELFF.